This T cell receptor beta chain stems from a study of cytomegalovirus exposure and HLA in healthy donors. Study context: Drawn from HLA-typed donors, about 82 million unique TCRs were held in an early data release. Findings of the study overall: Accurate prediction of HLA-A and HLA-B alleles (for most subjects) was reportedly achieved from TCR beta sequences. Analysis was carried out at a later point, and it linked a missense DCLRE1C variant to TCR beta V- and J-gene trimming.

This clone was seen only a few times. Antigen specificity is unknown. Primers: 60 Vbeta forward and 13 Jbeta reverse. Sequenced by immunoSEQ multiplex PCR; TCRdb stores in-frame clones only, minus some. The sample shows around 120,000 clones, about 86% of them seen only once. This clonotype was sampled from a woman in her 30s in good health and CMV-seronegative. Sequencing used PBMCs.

CDR3 amino acids: CASSLDSSYSYEQYF. As DNA, the CDR3 is TGTGCCAGCAGCTTAGACAGTTCATACTCCTACGAGCAGTACTTC. V gene TRBV7-2 combines with J gene TRBJ2-7; no definite D call. The germline V gene encodes CDR1 SGHTA and CDR2 FQGNSA. The CDR3 covers 15 residues. Trimming removed 1 base at V and 0 bases at J, with 10 bases between.